Presented here are 20 T cell receptor beta chains from one specimen sequenced in a study of cytomegalovirus exposure and HLA in healthy donors. It was with 60 Vbeta and 13 Jbeta primers that the PCR ran. Sequencing used immunoSEQ multiplex PCR; TCRdb keeps in-frame clones, though not all of them. This sample has 150,000 or so clones, with about three quarters found just once. The sequenced sample consisted of PBMCs. The receptors derive from a girl under 18 in good health and CMV-seronegative.

This clone was observed a handful of times. The rearrangement links TRBV5-6 to TRBJ1-4, with D maybe TRBD1 (5 bases). In germline, CDR1 is SGHDT, CDR2 YYEEEE. There are 15 residues in the CDR3. V was cut by 2 bases and J by 8 bases, with 16 bases left in between. CDR3 protein: CASSFGQGGDEKLFF. The CDR3 DNA reads TGTGCCAGCAGCTTTGGGCAGGGAGGGGACGAAAAACTGTTTTTT. The variable domain in full, with the rest retrieved from reference TRBV5-6 and TRBJ1-4, is DAGVTQSPTHLIKTRGQQVTLRCSPKSGHDTVSWYQQALGQGPQFIFQYYEEEERQRGNFPDRFSGHQFPNYSSELNVNALLLGDSALYLCASSFGQGGDEKLFFGSGTQLSVL.

V gene TRBV27 combines with J gene TRBJ1-6; 7 bases agree with TRBD1. V lost 7 bases, J lost 7 bases, and 4 bases stayed unmatched. The CDR3 consists of 13 residues. Germline V CDR1 and CDR2: MNHEY, SMNVEV (reference sequence). DNA of the CDR3: TGTGCCAGCACATCAGGGGGGAATTCACCCCTCCACTTT. Encoded protein: CASTSGGNSPLHF.

This chain links TRBV6-1 with TRBJ1-2; D gene uncertain. This CDR3 comprises 14 residues. V was shortened by 6 bases and J by 5 bases, with 16 bases between the two germline ends. CDR1 is MNHNS and CDR2 is SASEGT in the germline V gene. DNA of the CDR3: TGTGCCAGCAGGACTCTTCTGGTCCCTTATGGCTACACCTTC. Protein product: CASRTLLVPYGYTF.

This sequence joins TRBV2 and TRBJ1-2; 9 nucleotides line up with TRBD1. The CDR3 runs 19 residues. Germline CDR1 reads SNHLY; CDR2 reads FYNNEI. J gave up 4 bases and V 2 bases, and 17 bases lay outside the gene matches. CDR3 in DNA: TGTGCCAGCAGTGAATGGGGGACAGGGAAATCTGGAAGCTTCTATGGCTACACCTTC. Encoded protein: CASSEWGTGKSGSFYGYTF.

The chain employs TRBV10-2 and TRBJ2-1, with D maybe TRBD2 (7 bases). The germline V gene encodes CDR1 WSHSY and CDR2 SAAADI. This CDR3 has 12 residues. V was cut by 8 bases and J by 7 bases, with 12 bases left in between. As DNA, the CDR3 is TGCGCCAGCGGGGGGGCAGGGAATGAGCAGTTCTTC. Protein product: CASGGAGNEQFF.

V usage is TRBV15 and J usage is TRBJ1-2; D unresolved. The germline CDR1 and CDR2 sequences are LNHNV and YYDKDF (reference sequence). This CDR3 spans 12 amino acids. V dropped 3 bases and J dropped 5 bases, with 7 bases sitting between them. CDR3 sequence reads: CATSSAQYGYTF. The CDR3, as DNA: TGTGCCACCAGCAGTGCCCAGTATGGCTACACCTTC. Supplemented by reference TRBV15 and TRBJ1-2, the full variable domain reads DAMVIQNPRYQVTQFGKPVTLSCSQTLNHNVMYWYQQKSSQAPKLLFHYYDKDFNNEADTPDNFQSRRPNTSFCFLDIRSPGLGDTAMYLCATSSAQYGYTFGSGTRLTVV.

The chain recombines TRBV18 with TRBJ1-2; D unclear. CDR3 length: 15 residues. Germline CDR1 KGHSH, CDR2 LQKENI. The germline V and J ends were trimmed by 1 base and 1 base, with 10 bases remaining between them. Written as DNA, the CDR3 is TGTGCCAGCTCACCACGGGAGGACCTTAACTATGGCTACACCTTC. Amino acid sequence: CASSPREDLNYGYTF.

This clone came up a few times. The CDR3 here is CASSDVFPGLAPGGTQYF. DNA of the CDR3: TGTGCCAGCAGTGACGTCTTCCCGGGACTAGCCCCCGGGGGGACCCAGTACTTC. V gene TRBV6-1 combines with J gene TRBJ2-5; 9 bases are shared with TRBD2. V shed 3 bases and J 7 bases; nucleotides not matched to a gene: 18. The CDR3 is 18 residues long. CDR1 is MNHNS and CDR2 is SASEGT in the germline V gene.

The chain has TRBV2 and TRBJ1-4, with D unclear. CDR1 is SNHLY, CDR2 FYNNEI, per germline. This CDR3 spans 12 amino acids. Trimming left V 1 base short and J 10 bases short, with 7 bases between. The CDR3 nucleotides read TGTGCCAGCAGTGAAGGAGAGGGAAAACTGTTTTTT. This encodes CASSEGEGKLFF. The entire variable domain, with the rest obtained from reference TRBV2 and TRBJ1-4, is as follows: EPEVTQTPSHQVTQMGQEVILRCVPISNHLYFYWYRQILGQKVEFLVSFYNNEISEKSEIFDDQFSVERPDGSNFTLKIRSTKLEDSAMYFCASSEGEGKLFFGSGTQLSVL.

The chain couples TRBV27 to TRBJ1-1, with TRBD1 as a possible D gene (6 bases). V was clipped by 2 bases and J by 3 bases, with 10 bases between them. CDR3 length: 14 residues. The germline V gene has CDR1 MNHEY and CDR2 SMNVEV (reference sequence). CDR3 loop: CASSLTGRDTEAFF. CDR3 bases: TGTGCCAGCAGTTTAACAGGGAGAGACACTGAAGCTTTCTTT.

This clone has a handful of counts. The chain is built from TRBV13 and TRBJ2-1, with D unclear. The CDR3 contains 13 residues. The germline V and J ends were trimmed by 1 base and 4 bases, with 5 bases remaining between them. Germline CDR1 PRHDT, CDR2 FYEKMQ (reference sequence). CDR3 protein: CASSLAGYNEQFF. Here the CDR3 DNA reads TGTGCCAGCAGCTTAGCCGGGTACAATGAGCAGTTCTTC.

The chain is built from TRBV18 and TRBJ2-5, with D unresolved. V shed 1 base and J shed 2 bases, with 5 bases lying between them. From germline, CDR1 is KGHSH and CDR2 LQKENI. The CDR3 sequence is 13 residues long. DNA of the CDR3: TGTGCCAGCTCACCACGGCAGCAAGAGACCCAGTACTTC. Its translation is CASSPRQQETQYF. Combining the CDR3 with reference TRBV18 and TRBJ2-5 gives the whole variable domain NAGVMQNPRHLVRRRGQEARLRCSPMKGHSHVYWYRQLPEEGLKFMVYLQKENIIDESGMPKERFSAEFPKEGPSILRIQQVVRGDSAAYFCASSPRQQETQYFGPGTRLLVL.

The rearrangement joins TRBV19 to TRBJ1-1; TRBD1 might be the D (5 bases). V was clipped by 7 bases and J by 3 bases, with 12 bases between them. The CDR3 spans 13 residues. From germline, CDR1 is LNHDA and CDR2 SQIVND (reference sequence). The DNA of the CDR3 is TGTGCCAGTAAAAGGGGATCTCACACTGAAGCTTTCTTT. As protein: CASKRGSHTEAFF.

The chain couples TRBV7-3 to TRBJ2-7; 7 bases match TRBD1. The J segment lost 6 bases and the V segment lost 5 bases, leaving 4 bases of the junction unmatched. The CDR3 extends over 12 amino acids. CDR1 is SGHTA, CDR2 FQGTGA, per germline. The CDR3 coding sequence is TGTGCCAGCAGCCGGGACAGTAGCGAGCAGTACTTC. Amino acid sequence: CASSRDSSEQYF. Based on the CDR3 plus reference TRBV7-3 and TRBJ2-7, the full variable domain is GAGVSQTPSNKVTEKGKYVELRCDPISGHTALYWYRQSLGQGPEFLIYFQGTGAADDSGLPNDRFFAVRPEGSVSTLKIQRTERGDSAVYLCASSRDSSEQYFGPGTRLTVT.

J is TRBJ2-6 and V is TRBV9; tentatively, D is TRBD1 (6 bases). V dropped 4 bases and J dropped 0 bases, with 14 bases sitting between them. The CDR3 has 17 amino acids. The germline gives CDR1 SGDLS, CDR2 YYNGEE. The CDR3 nucleotides read TGTGCCAGCAGCTTTACAGGGACCCCCTCTGGGGCCAACGTCCTGACTTTC. This translates into CASSFTGTPSGANVLTF. Supplemented by reference TRBV9 and TRBJ2-6, the full variable domain reads DSGVTQTPKHLITATGQRVTLRCSPRSGDLSVYWYQQSLDQGLQFLIQYYNGEERAKGNILERFSAQQFPDLHSELNLSSLELGDSALYFCASSFTGTPSGANVLTFGAGSRLTVL.

The V call is TRBV7-2, the J call TRBJ2-7, with D tentatively TRBD2 (5 bases). The CDR3 extends over 14 amino acids. CDR1 SGHTA and CDR2 FQGNSA come from the germline V gene. V lost 5 bases and J 3 bases, leaving 14 bases between the germline ends. CDR3 region: CASSPTTRNYEQYF. CDR3 bases: TGTGCCAGCAGCCCAACCACTAGAAACTACGAGCAGTACTTC.

J is TRBJ1-5 and V is TRBV6-1; 8 bases match TRBD1. The germline CDR1 and CDR2 sequences are MNHNS and SASEGT. V lost 4 bases, J lost 7 bases, and 12 bases stayed unmatched. This CDR3 has 16 amino acids. For the CDR3, the DNA is TGTGCCAGCAGTGGGCTACCTGACAGGGGTCGACAGCCCCAGCATTTT. Translated: CASSGLPDRGRQPQHF.

This clone has a handful of counts. V is TRBV7-9 and J is TRBJ2-5; 7 nucleotides align to TRBD2. CDR3 size: 14 residues. Germline V gene data show CDR1 as SEHNR and CDR2 as FQNEAQ (reference sequence). The V segment lost 1 base and the J segment 1 base; nucleotides outside the gene matches: 0. The CDR3 sequence: CASSLGLAQETQYF. The CDR3, as DNA: TGTGCCAGCAGCTTAGGACTAGCCCAAGAGACCCAGTACTTC.

The CDR3 region has the DNA TGTGCCAGCAGCCAACCCTCCTCACCCCTCCACTTT. Amino acid sequence: CASSQPSSPLHF. V gene TRBV14 combines with J gene TRBJ1-6; D not certain. CDR1 SGHDN and CDR2 FVKESK come from the germline V gene. This CDR3 spans 12 amino acids. The V and J ends lost 2 bases and 10 bases respectively, with 6 bases between them.

This clone was recorded a few times. Here the CDR3 DNA reads TGTGCCAGCAGCTCCGGACAGTTGGGGGATGGCTACACCTTC. This encodes CASSSGQLGDGYTF. The J gene is TRBJ1-2, the V gene TRBV5-5; weak D call: TRBD1 (6 bases). Germline CDR1 is SGHKS and CDR2 is YYEKEE (reference sequence). The V end was cut by 3 bases, the J end by 6 bases, with 15 bases between. CDR3 length: 14 residues. The variable domain in full, completed from reference TRBV5-5 and TRBJ1-2, reads DAGVTQSPTHLIKTRGQQVTLRCSPISGHKSVSWYQQVLGQGPQFIFQYYEKEERGRGNFPDRFSARQFPNYSSELNVNALLLGDSALYLCASSSGQLGDGYTFGSGTRLTVV.